Below, 3 T cell receptor beta chains from the same sample are listed, as sequenced in a study of shared clonotypes between healthy human individuals. TCRdb's table, derived via immunoSEQ multiplex PCR, lists solely in-frame clones and lacks some. The sample carries 2 million to 2.5 million clones, around 95% recorded once. Sequences were obtained from naive CD4+ T cells sorted from blood. As for subset: CD45RA+ positively selected. These TCRs come from a man aged 18 to 29 in good health.

The chain links TRBV29-1 to TRBJ2-1; D perhaps matches TRBD2 (5 bases). Trimming shortened V by 0 bases and J by 6 bases, and 12 bases separated the two germline ends. This CDR3 contains 14 residues. Per germline, CDR1 SQVTM and CDR2 ANQGSEA. The CDR3 nucleotides read TGCAGCGTTGAAGATCGGCTAGCCATCAATGAGCAGTTCTTC. Protein sequence: CSVEDRLAINEQFF.

The V call is TRBV29-1, the J call TRBJ2-7; no firm D call. CDR1 is SQVTM, CDR2 ANQGSEA, per germline. The CDR3 length is 14 residues. Trimming stripped 4 bases from V and 4 bases from J, with 17 bases between. CDR3 loop: CSVGPKTAPYEQYF. CDR3 in DNA: TGCAGCGTTGGGCCCAAGACGGCCCCGTACGAGCAGTACTTC.

This chain connects TRBV28 to TRBJ2-1; TRBD2 aligns across 7 bases. In germline, CDR1 is MDHEN, CDR2 SYDVKM. V shed 3 bases and J 15 bases; nucleotides not matched to a gene: 11. The CDR3 has 13 amino acids. The CDR3 is CASSLALGGKWFF. The CDR3 DNA reads as TGTGCCAGCAGTTTGGCCCTGGGGGGGAAATGGTTCTTC.